Shown below are 3 T cell receptor beta chains from a single sample sequenced in a study of CD8+ T cells in alopecia areata. Following RNA extraction, reverse transcription yielded cDNA that acted as the sequencing template. TCRdb keeps only in-frame clones here, not all; method: immunoSEQ multiplex PCR. The sample yields approximately 66,000 clones, roughly 61% seen once. The sequenced sample was CD8+ T cells sorted from blood, obtained at week 0. Source of these receptors: a human donor with alopecia areata.

This clone has a handful of counts. The chain recombines TRBV11-2 with TRBJ2-2; D unclear. From germline, CDR1 is SGHAT and CDR2 FQNNGV. Between the trimmed V and J ends, which lost 5 bases and 1 base, there was a span of 8 bases. The CDR3 contains 14 residues. The CDR3 spells CASSRRGNTGELFF. The DNA for the CDR3 is TGTGCCAGCAGCCGCCGAGGGAACACCGGGGAGCTGTTTTTT. Full variable domain (missing parts from reference TRBV11-2 and TRBJ2-2): EAGVAQSPRYKIIEKRQSVAFWCNPISGHATLYWYQQILGQGPKLLIQFQNNGVVDDSQLPKDRFSAERLKGVDSTLKIQPAKLEDSAVYLCASSRRGNTGELFFGEGSRLTVL.

This sequence joins TRBV2 and TRBJ2-5, with D possibly called TRBD1 or TRBD2 (5 bases each). Per germline, CDR1 SNHLY and CDR2 FYNNEI. The CDR3 extends over 13 amino acids. V was pared by 7 bases and J by 5 bases, with 14 bases between. The CDR3 sequence is CASTGLVGETQYF. The CDR3 region has the DNA TGTGCCAGCACGGGGCTAGTGGGCGAGACCCAGTACTTC.

The gene calls are TRBV10-3 and TRBJ2-5; 15 bases agree with TRBD2. Germline V gene data show CDR1 as ENHRY and CDR2 as SYGVKD. V was clipped by 5 bases and J by 4 bases; unmatched bases: 2. The CDR3 totals 15 residues. CDR3 sequence: CAISPGLAGGETQYF. The DNA for the CDR3 is TGTGCCATCAGTCCGGGACTAGCGGGGGGAGAGACCCAGTACTTC.